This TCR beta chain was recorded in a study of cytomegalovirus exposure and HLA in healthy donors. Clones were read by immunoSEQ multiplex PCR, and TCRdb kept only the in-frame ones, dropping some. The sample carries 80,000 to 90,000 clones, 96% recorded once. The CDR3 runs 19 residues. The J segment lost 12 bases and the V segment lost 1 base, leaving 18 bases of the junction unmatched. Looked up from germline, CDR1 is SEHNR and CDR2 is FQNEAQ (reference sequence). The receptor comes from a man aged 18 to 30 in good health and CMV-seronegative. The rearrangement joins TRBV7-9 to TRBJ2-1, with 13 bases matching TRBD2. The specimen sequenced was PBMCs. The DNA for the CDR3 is TGTGCCAGCAGCTTAGGTCTTCCGACTAGCGGGAGGCCCCAGGGGCCGCAGTTCTTC. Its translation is CASSLGLPTSGRPQGPQFF. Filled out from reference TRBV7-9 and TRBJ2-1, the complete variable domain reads DTGVSQNPRHKITKRGQNVTFRCDPISEHNRLYWYRQTLGQGPEFLTYFQNEAQLEKSRLLSDRFSAERPKGSFSTLEIQRTEQGDSAMYLCASSLGLPTSGRPQGPQFFGPGTRLTVL.